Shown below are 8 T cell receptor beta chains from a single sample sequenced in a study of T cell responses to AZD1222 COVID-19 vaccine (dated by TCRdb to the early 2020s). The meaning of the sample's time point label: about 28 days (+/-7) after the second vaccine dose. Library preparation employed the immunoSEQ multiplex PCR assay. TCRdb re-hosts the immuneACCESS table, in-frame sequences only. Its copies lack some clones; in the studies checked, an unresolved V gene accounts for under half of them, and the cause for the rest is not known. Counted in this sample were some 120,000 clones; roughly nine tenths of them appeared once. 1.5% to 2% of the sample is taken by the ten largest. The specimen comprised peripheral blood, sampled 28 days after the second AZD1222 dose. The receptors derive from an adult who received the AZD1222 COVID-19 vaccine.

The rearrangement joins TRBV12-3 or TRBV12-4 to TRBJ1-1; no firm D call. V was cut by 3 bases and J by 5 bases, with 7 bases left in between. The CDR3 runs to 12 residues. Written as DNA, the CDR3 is TGTGCCAGCAGTTTGGTGTTTACTGAAGCTTTCTTT. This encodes CASSLVFTEAFF.

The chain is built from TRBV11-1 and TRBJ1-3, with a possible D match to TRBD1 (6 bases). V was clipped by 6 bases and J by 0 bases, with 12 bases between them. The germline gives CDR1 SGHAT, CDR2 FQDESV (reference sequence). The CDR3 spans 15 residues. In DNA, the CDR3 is TGTGCCAGCAGTAGAGGACAGTCCTCTGGAAACACCATATATTTT. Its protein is CASSRGQSSGNTIYF.

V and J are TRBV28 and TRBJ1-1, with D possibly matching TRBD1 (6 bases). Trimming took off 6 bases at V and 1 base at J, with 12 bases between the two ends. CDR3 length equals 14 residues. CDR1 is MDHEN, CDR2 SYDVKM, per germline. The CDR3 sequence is CASSSGAQNTEAFF. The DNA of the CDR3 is TGTGCCAGCAGCTCAGGGGCCCAGAACACTGAAGCTTTCTTT.

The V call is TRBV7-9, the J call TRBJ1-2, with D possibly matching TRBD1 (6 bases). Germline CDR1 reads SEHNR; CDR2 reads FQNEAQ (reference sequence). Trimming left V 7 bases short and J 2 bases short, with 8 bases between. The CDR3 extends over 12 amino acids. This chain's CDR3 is CASKGGNYGYTF. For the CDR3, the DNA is TGTGCCAGCAAGGGGGGAAACTATGGCTACACCTTC.

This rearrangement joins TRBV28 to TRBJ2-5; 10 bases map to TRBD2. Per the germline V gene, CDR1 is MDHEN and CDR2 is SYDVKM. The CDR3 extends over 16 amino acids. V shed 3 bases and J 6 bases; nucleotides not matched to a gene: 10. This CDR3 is CASSFVASGSRKTQYF. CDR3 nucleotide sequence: TGTGCCAGCAGTTTTGTGGCTAGCGGGAGCCGAAAGACCCAGTACTTC.

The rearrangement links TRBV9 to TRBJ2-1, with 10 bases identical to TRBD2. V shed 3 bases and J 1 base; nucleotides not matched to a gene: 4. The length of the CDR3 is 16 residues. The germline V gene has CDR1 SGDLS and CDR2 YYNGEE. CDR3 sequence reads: CASSDASGSSYNEQFF. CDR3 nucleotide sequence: TGTGCCAGCAGCGACGCTAGCGGGAGTTCCTACAATGAGCAGTTCTTC.

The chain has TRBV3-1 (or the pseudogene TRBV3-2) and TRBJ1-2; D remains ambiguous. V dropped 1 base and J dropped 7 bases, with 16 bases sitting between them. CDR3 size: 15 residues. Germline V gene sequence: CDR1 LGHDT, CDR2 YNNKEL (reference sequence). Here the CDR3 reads CASSQVTGIGTGYTF. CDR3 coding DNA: TGTGCCAGCAGCCAAGTGACGGGCATAGGTACTGGCTACACCTTC.

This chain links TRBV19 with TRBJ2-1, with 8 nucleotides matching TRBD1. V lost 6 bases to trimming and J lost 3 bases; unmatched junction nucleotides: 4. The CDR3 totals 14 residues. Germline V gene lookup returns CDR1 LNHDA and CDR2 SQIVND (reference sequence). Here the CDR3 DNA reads TGTGCCAGTAGCCCCACAGGGGGCTACAATGAGCAGTTCTTC. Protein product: CASSPTGGYNEQFF.